The rows below give T cell receptor beta chains drawn from one sample of a study of blood T cell repertoires in COVID-19. Profiled with immunoSEQ multiplex PCR; TCRdb holds only in-frame clones, not every one. The sample records fewer than 55,000 clones, 65% to 90% being singletons. The sequencing sample was made of peripheral blood. The receptors here all came from a woman aged 55-70 years with acute or convalescent COVID-19. CDR3s include the opening cysteine and the closing phenylalanine or tryptophan. D genes are given only for firm matches. Size tells how often a clone was seen (once, few, many) or the class of an expanded clone, and some rows leave it out.

j_gene,v_gene,abundance,d_gene,CDR3aa,CDR3nt
TRBJ1-2,TRBV5-1,.,.,CASSLTRSYGYTF,TGCGCCAGCAGCTTGACACGGAGCTATGGCTACACCTTC
TRBJ1-1,TRBV14,.,.,CASSPPGQNTEAFF,TGTGCCAGCAGCCCACCGGGACAGAACACTGAAGCTTTCTTT
TRBJ2-3,TRBV7-8,.,TRBD2,CASSLGRLAGASTDTQYF,TGTGCCAGCAGCTTAGGTCGACTAGCGGGAGCTAGCACAGATACGCAGTATTTT
TRBJ1-1,TRBV27,few,TRBD1,CASNRMTGTNTEAFF,TGTGCCAGCAATAGAATGACAGGGACGAACACTGAAGCTTTCTTT
TRBJ1-1,TRBV20-1,.,TRBD1,CSASGQGGNTEAFF,TGCAGTGCCAGTGGACAGGGGGGAAACACTGAAGCTTTCTTT
TRBJ2-1,TRBV7-6,.,TRBD2,CASSLALAGINEQFF,TGTGCCAGCAGCTTAGCACTAGCGGGGATCAATGAGCAGTTCTTC
TRBJ1-1,TRBV12-3/TRBV12-4,.,.,CASSLLSPEAFF,TGTGCCAGCAGTTTACTGAGTCCTGAAGCTTTCTTT
TRBJ2-7,TRBV12-5,.,.,CASGSIGDKLYEQYF,TGTGCTAGTGGCTCGATCGGGGATAAACTCTACGAGCAGTACTTC
TRBJ1-5,TRBV7-8,.,TRBD1,CASSLNRGQPQHF,TGTGCCAGCAGCCTCAACAGGGGTCAGCCCCAGCATTTT
TRBJ2-7,TRBV11-2,.,.,CASSLEPARAAEQYF,TGTGCCAGCAGCTTAGAACCGGCCAGGGCCGCCGAGCAGTACTTC
TRBJ1-2,TRBV28,.,.,CASSSDMDIRYTF,TGTGCCAGCAGTTCAGACATGGATATACGCTACACCTTC
TRBJ1-5,TRBV4-1,.,TRBD1,CASSQDAGQAFNQPQHF,TGCGCCAGCAGCCAAGACGCCGGACAGGCTTTCAATCAGCCCCAGCATTTT
TRBJ2-1,TRBV4-1,.,TRBD1,CASSQDRNRGYNEQFF,TGCGCCAGCAGCCAAGATAGAAACAGGGGCTACAATGAGCAGTTCTTC
TRBJ1-2,TRBV5-1,.,.,CASTPGDGGLYGYTF,TGCGCCAGCACCCCGGGGGACGGCGGCCTCTATGGCTACACCTTC
TRBJ1-5,TRBV6-5,.,TRBD1,CASYGTGDRQPQHF,TGTGCCAGCTACGGGACAGGGGATCGACAGCCCCAGCATTTT
TRBJ1-1,TRBV6-5,once,.,CASSTRTMTEAFF,TGTGCCAGCAGTACGCGGACAATGACTGAAGCTTTCTTT
TRBJ1-6,TRBV6-5,few,TRBD1,CASRGQGAGNSPLHF,TGTGCCAGCAGAGGACAGGGGGCCGGTAATTCACCCCTCCACTTT
TRBJ2-1,TRBV18,.,TRBD1,CASSPDRGTYNEQFF,TGTGCCAGCTCACCTGACAGGGGGACCTACAATGAGCAGTTCTTC
TRBJ1-3,TRBV28,.,TRBD1,CASRPGTGTGNTIYF,TGTGCCAGCAGGCCAGGGACAGGGACTGGAAACACCATATATTTT
TRBJ1-2,TRBV7-9,.,.,CASSSTVYGYTF,TGTGCCAGCAGCTCGACAGTCTATGGCTACACCTTC
TRBJ1-6,TRBV28,.,TRBD1,CASNGQGANNSPLHF,TGTGCCAGCAACGGACAGGGGGCGAATAATTCACCCCTCCACTTT
TRBJ1-6,TRBV3-1/TRBV3-2,few,TRBD1,CASSQGTGSSPLHF,TGTGCCAGCAGCCAAGGGACAGGGTCATCACCCCTCCACTTT
TRBJ2-1,TRBV9,.,.,CASSLEEAEGGEQFF,TGTGCCAGCAGCTTAGAGGAGGCTGAGGGTGGTGAGCAGTTCTTC
TRBJ2-5,TRBV28,.,.,CASSRDGGWSTQYF,TGTGCCAGCAGTCGGGACGGAGGGTGGTCGACCCAGTACTTC
TRBJ1-2,TRBV3-1/TRBV3-2,.,.,CASSPDGDSGYTF,TGTGCCAGCAGCCCCGACGGGGACTCTGGCTACACCTTC
TRBJ1-5,TRBV18,.,.,CASSPARDQPQHF,TGTGCCAGCTCACCCGCTCGGGATCAGCCCCAGCATTTT
TRBJ2-7,TRBV9,once,TRBD1,CASSPPGTGALEKQYF,TGTGCCAGCAGCCCCCCCGGGACAGGGGCCTTAGAAAAGCAGTACTTC
TRBJ2-7,TRBV28,.,TRBD2,CASSLLGGGYEQYF,TGTGCCAGCAGCCTATTGGGGGGGGGCTACGAGCAGTACTTC
TRBJ1-4,TRBV27,.,.,CASRPQGPANEKLFF,TGTGCCAGCAGGCCACAGGGTCCGGCTAATGAAAAACTGTTTTTT
TRBJ2-5,TRBV9,.,.,CASSGSGKETQYF,TGTGCCAGCAGCGGAAGCGGAAAAGAGACCCAGTACTTC
TRBJ1-4,TRBV6-1,few,.,CASSERAAIEKLFF,TGTGCCAGCAGTGAGCGGGCTGCGATAGAAAAACTGTTTTTT
TRBJ2-1,TRBV18,.,.,CASSPNLADNEQFF,TGTGCCAGCTCACCGAACCTGGCGGACAATGAGCAGTTCTTC
TRBJ1-2,TRBV4-1,.,.,CASSQVESYGYTF,TGCGCCAGCAGCCAAGTGGAGAGCTATGGCTACACCTTC
TRBJ1-5,TRBV28,.,.,CASRWGVSNQPQHF,TGTGCCAGCAGGTGGGGGGTTAGCAATCAGCCCCAGCATTTT
TRBJ1-1,TRBV6-5,.,.,CASSYSEGHTEAFF,TGTGCCAGCAGTTACTCGGAGGGTCACACTGAAGCTTTCTTT
TRBJ1-2,TRBV15,.,TRBD1,CATSTNRGNYGYTF,TGTGCCACCAGCACGAACAGGGGAAACTATGGCTACACCTTC
TRBJ2-2,TRBV30,.,TRBD2,CAWSLLAGATGELFF,TGTGCCTGGAGTTTACTAGCGGGGGCCACCGGGGAGCTGTTTTTT
TRBJ2-3,TRBV30,.,TRBD2,CAWSVGLAGRADTQYF,TGTGCCTGGAGTGTCGGACTAGCGGGGCGGGCAGATACGCAGTATTTT
TRBJ2-7,TRBV15,once,.,CATSNRFRGSVYEQYF,TGTGCCACCAGTAACCGTTTTCGAGGGTCGGTCTACGAGCAGTACTTC
TRBJ1-5,TRBV7-7,.,TRBD1,CASSTQGRTGGNQPQHF,TGTGCCAGCAGCACACAAGGACGGACAGGGGGCAATCAGCCCCAGCATTTT
TRBJ1-1,TRBV5-3,.,.,CARSLRTGLAFF,TGTGCCAGAAGCTTAAGAACAGGGTTAGCTTTCTTT
TRBJ2-5,TRBV6-5,once,.,CASSSDSRYQETQYF,TGTGCCAGCAGTTCGGACAGCCGGTACCAAGAGACCCAGTACTTC
TRBJ2-7,TRBV12-3/TRBV12-4,.,TRBD1,CASRPTGGYEQYF,TGTGCCAGCCGGCCAACAGGGGGCTACGAGCAGTACTTC
TRBJ1-6,TRBV6-5,.,.,CASSYAGQGTSPLHF,TGTGCCAGCAGTTACGCGGGGCAGGGAACGTCACCCCTCCACTTT
TRBJ1-1,TRBV30,.,.,CAWRDSGLRTEAFF,TGTGCCTGGAGAGATTCAGGGCTTAGGACTGAAGCTTTCTTT
TRBJ2-1,TRBV18,.,.,CASSPLGLEQFF,TGTGCCAGCTCACCCTTGGGGCTTGAGCAGTTCTTC
TRBJ1-2,TRBV18,.,.,CASSPGQSNYGYTF,TGTGCCAGCTCACCAGGACAGTCTAACTATGGCTACACCTTC
TRBJ1-4,TRBV2,few,TRBD1,CASSADVGQEKLFF,TGTGCCAGCAGTGCCGACGTGGGACAGGAAAAACTGTTTTTT
TRBJ2-1,TRBV15,.,.,CATSRGPDTALEQFF,TGTGCCACCAGCAGGGGCCCGGACACCGCGTTGGAGCAGTTCTTC
TRBJ1-2,TRBV4-2,.,.,CASSQDLAGPWGYTF,TGTGCCAGCAGCCAAGATCTGGCAGGCCCGTGGGGCTACACCTTC